Listed here are 15 T cell receptor beta chains from one sample, sequenced in a study of CD4 and CD8 cells across lung adenocarcinoma regions. A single record per CDR3 protein comes from TCRdb applying MiXCR to the PCR reads. The sample has about 7,700 distinct CDR3 sequences, around 40% seen once; the top ten hold 30%. Sequencing was done on a sample of CD4+ T cells from the margin of a lung tumor. These receptors all stem from a male donor with lung adenocarcinoma. The CD4 and CD8 labels of this study may be unreliable.

A few counts support this clonotype. V usage is TRBV6-1 and J usage is TRBJ2-5; weak D call: TRBD1 (6 bases). The J call may be in error: the DNA end matches TRBJ2-7 better. The CDR3 has 16 residues. Germline-derived CDR1 and CDR2 are MNHNS and SASEGT. The CDR3 loop is CASRKASEQGTYEQYF. The CDR3, as DNA: TGTGCCAGCAGAAAGGCATCCGAGCAGGGGACCTACGAGCAGTACTTC.

This clonotype was observed a few times. The genes are TRBV6-5 and TRBJ1-1, with TRBD1 matching 7 bases. In germline, CDR1 is MNHEY, CDR2 SVGAGI. V was clipped by 6 bases and J by 4 bases; unmatched bases: 8. This CDR3 spans 14 amino acids. The CDR3 region has the DNA TGTGCCAGCAGGGTACAGGGGCGGAGCACTGAAGCTTTCTTT. It yields the protein CASRVQGRSTEAFF.

This clonotype is classed as large (0.1 to 1%). The CDR3, as DNA: TGCGCCAGCAGTGAGTCGACAGCGGAGAACTACAATGAGCAGTTCTTC. Residues: CASSESTAENYNEQFF. The chain carries TRBV10-1 and TRBJ2-1; tentatively, D is TRBD1 or TRBD2 (5 bases each). The CDR3 runs 16 residues. V was trimmed by 0 bases and J by 3 bases, leaving 12 bases between them. In germline, CDR1 is WNHNN, CDR2 SYGVQD (reference sequence).

The chain uses TRBV27 and TRBJ2-5; D may be TRBD2 (6 bases). V was trimmed by 5 bases and J by 5 bases, leaving 15 bases between them. The CDR3 runs to 14 residues. CDR1 is MNHEY and CDR2 is SMNVEV in the germline V gene (reference sequence). For the CDR3, the DNA is TGTGCCAGCAGTCCCTCGTCGAGCGGGGAGACCCAGTACTTC. This encodes CASSPSSSGETQYF.

Within the sample, this clonotype is medium-sized. This likely comes from a read error, as the CDR3 has no conserved phenylalanine or tryptophan at its end. No DNA is shown, since the ends of the CDR3 on it are uncertain; the CDR3 is the one TCRdb lists. The CDR3 sequence is CASSRDVSL. The chain uses TRBV6-5 and TRBJ2-1; the table assigns TRBD1, which was not confirmed against the DNA. Counting both end residues, the CDR3 totals 9 amino acids. Per the germline V gene, CDR1 is MNHEY and CDR2 is SVGAGI.

This clonotype came up once. The J gene is TRBJ2-3, the V gene TRBV6-5; D is unresolved. Germline loops: CDR1 MNHEY, CDR2 SVGAGI. This CDR3 has 16 residues. Trimming left V 0 bases short and J 2 bases short, with 12 bases between. This CDR3 reads CASSYSMMAHTDTQYF. CDR3 nucleotides: TGTGCCAGCAGTTACTCGATGATGGCACACACAGATACGCAGTATTTT.

This clonotype is medium-sized by share. V is TRBV10-1 and J is TRBJ2-1; TRBD2 matches 8 bases. The assigned J gene may be wrong: the sequence end matches TRBJ2-7 better. The CDR3 runs to 13 residues. Germline V lookup: CDR1 WNHNN, CDR2 SYGVQD (reference sequence). This chain's CDR3 is CATQTSVTYEQYF. The CDR3 DNA sequence: TGCGCCACGCAGACTAGCGTGACCTACGAGCAGTACTTC.

The table lists this clonotype with a few counts. The chain carries TRBV9 and TRBJ2-1; 12 bases align to TRBD2. The DNA end favors TRBJ2-7, so the J call may be wrong. The CDR3 consists of 14 residues. Germline-derived CDR1 and CDR2 are SGDLS and YYNGEE. The CDR3 DNA reads as TGTGCCAGCAGCTCAGGGACTAGCGGGTACGAGCAGTACTTC. Its protein product is CASSSGTSGYEQYF.

This clonotype is classed as medium-sized (0.01 to 0.1%). This chain joins TRBV27 and TRBJ2-1, with TRBD1 identical over 7 bases. The DNA end lines up better with TRBJ2-7; the J call may be wrong. Germline V lookup: CDR1 MNHEY, CDR2 SMNVEV (reference sequence). The CDR3 contains 14 residues. The CDR3 protein is CASSLGRGYYEQYF. The CDR3 region has the DNA TGTGCCAGCAGTTTAGGCAGGGGGTATTACGAGCAGTACTTC.

DNA for the CDR3: TGTCTCGGGGGCCGCGGCCCAGATACCCAGTACTTC. This encodes CLGGRGPDTQYF. The rearrangement joins TRBV7-6 to TRBJ2-5; D possibly matches TRBD1 or TRBD2 (6 bases each). The CDR3 spans 12 residues. The germline V gene has CDR1 SGHVS and CDR2 FNYEAQ.

About this clonotype: A junction end diverges from the germline sequence, so it may reflect a read error. V is TRBV6-1 and J is TRBJ2-1; 8 bases align to TRBD2. Germline V CDR1 and CDR2: MNHNS, SASEGT. The CDR3 runs to 16 residues. The CDR3 DNA reads TGTGCCAGCAGTGAGCTAGCGGGTGTGTCCTACAATGCGCAGTTCTTC. Its translation: CASSELAGVSYNAQFF.

In this sample, this clonotype turned up many times. The V and J genes are TRBV10-2 and TRBJ2-2, with TRBD2 identical over 14 bases. CDR3 length equals 15 residues. Germline V CDR1 and CDR2: WSHSY, SAAADI. The J segment lost 7 bases and the V segment lost 8 bases, leaving 6 bases of the junction unmatched. In DNA, the CDR3 is TGCGCCAGCCGGACTAGCGGGAGGAAGGTCGGGGAGCTGTTTTTT. Translating gives CASRTSGRKVGELFF.

This clonotype is deemed medium-sized. This chain joins TRBV27 and TRBJ2-4; TRBD1 agrees at 7 bases. The germline V gene encodes CDR1 MNHEY and CDR2 SMNVEV (reference sequence). Trimming at V came to 5 bases and at J to 0 bases, leaving 7 bases not matched to a gene. This CDR3 contains 16 residues. This CDR3 reads CASSKRQGLAKNIQYF. CDR3 DNA: TGTGCCAGCAGTAAACGACAGGGATTAGCCAAAAACATTCAGTACTTC.

Comment on this clonotype: Since a much larger clone is just one base distant, this may be a read error. The V and J genes are TRBV10-3 and TRBJ2-1; 7 nucleotides line up with TRBD2. This CDR3 contains 11 residues. V lost 11 bases to trimming and J lost 10 bases; unmatched junction nucleotides: 8. Germline V lookup: CDR1 ENHRY, CDR2 SYGVKD. The CDR3: CAGGGWGEQFF. The CDR3 DNA is TGTGCCGGGGGGGGGTGGGGCGAGCAGTTCTTC.

The V and J genes are TRBV20-1 and TRBJ2-1, with D possibly matching TRBD1 (5 bases). Germline V CDR1 and CDR2: DFQATT, SNEGSKA (reference sequence). The CDR3 totals 11 residues. V was shortened by 6 bases and J by 12 bases, with 15 bases between the two germline ends. The DNA of the CDR3 is TGCAGTGCCCAGGGCGAGGAAGGGCAGTTCTTC. Residues: CSAQGEEGQFF.